Described below is a single T cell receptor beta chain sequence and its context. Its specificity is not known. TCRdb redid the calling of the reads with MiXCR, one entry per CDR3 protein. Counted here are about 830,000 distinct CDR3 sequences, approximately 30% occurring once; the ten biggest clones make up over 10%. The data derive from a study of T cell repertoires in cytomegalovirus infection. The overall study: As its CMV epitopes, the study selected recently identified HLA-C-restricted and well-studied HLA-B-restricted targets. Public TCR beta signature analysis indicated the presence of both CMV infection and matching HLA type. Overall study findings and caveats: Public TCR beta family frequency separated CMV-and-HLA carriers, including in an independent cohort.

V lost 5 bases, J lost 0 bases, and 22 bases lay in between. Germline CDR1 is SEHNR and CDR2 is FQNEAQ (reference sequence). This CDR3 has 18 amino acids. The V gene is TRBV7-9, the J gene TRBJ1-1; the D gene is possibly TRBD1 (6 bases). Sequenced here: cultured CD8+ T cells from PBMCs, sampled from culture after CMV antigen stimulation. The TCR originated in a human donor in good health (CMV status not recorded). Some clones in this sample may be carry-over from other donors' samples. The CDR3 DNA is TGTGCCAGCAGCCCCCCCCACAGGCCAGGGGTGATGAACACTGAAGCTTTCTTT. This codes for CASSPPHRPGVMNTEAFF.